This T cell receptor beta chain was retrieved from a study of blood T cell repertoires in COVID-19. The germline V gene has CDR1 SGHTA and CDR2 FQGNSA. CDR3 size: 12 residues. The V end was cut by 5 bases, the J end by 9 bases, with 11 bases between. The protocol was immunoSEQ multiplex PCR, while the TCRdb copy is restricted to in-frame clones and leaves out a portion. This sample yields 250,000 or so clones, of which 84% are seen a single time; around 3.5% belongs to the top ten. The age range of participants was 18 to 89 years, with residence in approximately 25 US areas. Cohort 3 recovery required two negative PCRs, clearance, or symptom resolution.

This chain connects TRBV7-2 to TRBJ2-1; D possibly corresponds to TRBD1 (6 bases). This sequence originates from a man aged 50-59 years who had recovered from COVID-19. Sequencing was done on a sample of PBMCs or T cells enriched from blood (not recorded which). DNA for the CDR3: TGTGCCAGCAGCCCAGGGGTGGGTGAGCAGTTCTTC. Amino acids: CASSPGVGEQFF.